The T cell receptor (beta chain) under discussion was sequenced for a study of cytomegalovirus exposure and HLA in healthy donors. Points from the study as a whole: The study designated fewer than 200 TCR beta chains cytomegalovirus-associated.

PCR involved 60 Vbeta and 13 Jbeta primers. Clones were sequenced by immunoSEQ multiplex PCR, and TCRdb holds only the in-frame ones, with some missing. Of approximately 150,000 clones in the sample, about 71% were seen once. This CDR3 spans 13 amino acids. CDR1 SGHTA and CDR2 FQGNSA come from the germline V gene. V lost 4 bases and J 4 bases, leaving 10 bases between the germline ends. On this clone: The antigen remains unidentified.

This chain connects TRBV7-2 to TRBJ1-2; a possible D gene is TRBD1 (5 bases). The receptor was isolated from a woman aged 25-40 years in good health and CMV-seronegative. The sequenced sample was PBMCs. CDR3 sequence: CASSSRVSYGYTF. In nucleotides, the CDR3 is TGTGCCAGCAGCTCCAGGGTGTCCTATGGCTACACCTTC.